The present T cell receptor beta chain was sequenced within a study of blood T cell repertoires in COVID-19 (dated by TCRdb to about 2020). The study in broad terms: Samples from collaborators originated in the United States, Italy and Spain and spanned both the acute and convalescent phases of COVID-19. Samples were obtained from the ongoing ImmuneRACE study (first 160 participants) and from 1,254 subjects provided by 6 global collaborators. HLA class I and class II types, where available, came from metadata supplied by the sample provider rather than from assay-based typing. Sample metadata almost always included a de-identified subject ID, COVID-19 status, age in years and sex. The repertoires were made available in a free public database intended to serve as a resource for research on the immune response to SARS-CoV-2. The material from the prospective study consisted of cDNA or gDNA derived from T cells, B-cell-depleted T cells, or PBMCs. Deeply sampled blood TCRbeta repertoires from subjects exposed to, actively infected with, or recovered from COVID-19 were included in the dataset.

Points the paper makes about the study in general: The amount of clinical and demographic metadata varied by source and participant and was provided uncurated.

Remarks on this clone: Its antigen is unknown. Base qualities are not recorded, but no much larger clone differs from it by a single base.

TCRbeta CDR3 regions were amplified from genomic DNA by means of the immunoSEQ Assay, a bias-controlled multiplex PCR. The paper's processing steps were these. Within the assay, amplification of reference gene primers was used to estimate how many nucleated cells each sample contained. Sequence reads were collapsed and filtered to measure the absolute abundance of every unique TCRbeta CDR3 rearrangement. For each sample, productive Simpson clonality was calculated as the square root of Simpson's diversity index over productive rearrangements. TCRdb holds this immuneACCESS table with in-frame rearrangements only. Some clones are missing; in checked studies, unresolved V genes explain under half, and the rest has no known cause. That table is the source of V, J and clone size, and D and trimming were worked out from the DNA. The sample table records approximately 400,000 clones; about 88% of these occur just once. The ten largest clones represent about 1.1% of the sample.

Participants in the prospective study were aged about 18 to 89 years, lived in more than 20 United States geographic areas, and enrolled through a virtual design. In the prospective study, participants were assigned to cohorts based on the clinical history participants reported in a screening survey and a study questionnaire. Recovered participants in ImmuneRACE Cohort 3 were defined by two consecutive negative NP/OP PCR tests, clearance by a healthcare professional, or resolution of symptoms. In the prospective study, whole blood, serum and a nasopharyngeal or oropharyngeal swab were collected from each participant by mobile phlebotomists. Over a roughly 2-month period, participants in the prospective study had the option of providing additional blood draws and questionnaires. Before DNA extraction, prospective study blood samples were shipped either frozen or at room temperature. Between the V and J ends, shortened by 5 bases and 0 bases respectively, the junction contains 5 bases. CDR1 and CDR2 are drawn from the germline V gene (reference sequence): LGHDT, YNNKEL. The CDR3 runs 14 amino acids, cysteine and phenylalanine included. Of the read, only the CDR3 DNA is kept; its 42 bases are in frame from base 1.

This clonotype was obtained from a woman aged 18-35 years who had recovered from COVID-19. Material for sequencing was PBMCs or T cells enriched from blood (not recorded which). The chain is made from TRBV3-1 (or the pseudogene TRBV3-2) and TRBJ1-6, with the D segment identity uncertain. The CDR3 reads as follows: CASSYSSYNSPLHF. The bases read TGTGCCAGCAGCTACAGCTCCTATAATTCACCCCTCCACTTT.